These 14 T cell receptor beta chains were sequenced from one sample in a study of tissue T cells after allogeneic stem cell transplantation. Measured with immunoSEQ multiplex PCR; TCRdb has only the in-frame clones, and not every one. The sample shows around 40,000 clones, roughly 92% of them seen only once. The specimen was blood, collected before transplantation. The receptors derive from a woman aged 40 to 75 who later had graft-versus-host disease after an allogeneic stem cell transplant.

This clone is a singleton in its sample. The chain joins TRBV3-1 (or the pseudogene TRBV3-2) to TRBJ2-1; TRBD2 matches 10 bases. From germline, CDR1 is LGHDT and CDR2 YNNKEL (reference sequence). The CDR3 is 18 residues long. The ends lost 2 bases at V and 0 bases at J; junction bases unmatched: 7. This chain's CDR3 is CASSQLAGALSSYNEQFF. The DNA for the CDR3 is TGTGCCAGCAGCCAACTAGCGGGAGCGTTAAGCTCCTACAATGAGCAGTTCTTC.

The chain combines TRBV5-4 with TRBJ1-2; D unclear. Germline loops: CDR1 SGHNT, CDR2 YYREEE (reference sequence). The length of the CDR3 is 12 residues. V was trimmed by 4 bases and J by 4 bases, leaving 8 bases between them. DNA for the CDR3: TGTGCCAGCAGCCCCTCAACCTATGGCTACACCTTC. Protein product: CASSPSTYGYTF.

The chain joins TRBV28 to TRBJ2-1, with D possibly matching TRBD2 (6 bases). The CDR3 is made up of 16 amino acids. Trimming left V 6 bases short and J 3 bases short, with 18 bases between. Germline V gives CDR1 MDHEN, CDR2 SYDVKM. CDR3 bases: TGTGCCAGCAGGAACTTCCGCGGGGCCGGCTACAATGAGCAGTTCTTC. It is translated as CASRNFRGAGYNEQFF.

CDR3 DNA: TGTGCCAGCACCCAGGGTCTGAACACTGAAGCTTTCTTT. Encoded protein: CASTQGLNTEAFF. The chain couples TRBV6-6 to TRBJ1-1, with D perhaps TRBD1 (5 bases). Germline V gene data show CDR1 as MNHNY and CDR2 as SVGAGI (reference sequence). Trimming removed 7 bases from V and 0 bases from J, with 9 bases in between. The CDR3 extends over 13 amino acids.

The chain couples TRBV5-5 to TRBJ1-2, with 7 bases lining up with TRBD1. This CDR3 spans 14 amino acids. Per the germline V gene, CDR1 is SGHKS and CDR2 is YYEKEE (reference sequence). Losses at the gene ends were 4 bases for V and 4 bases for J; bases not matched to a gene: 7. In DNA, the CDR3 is TGTGCCAGCAGCGGCGGGCCAGGGGGCTATGGCTACACCTTC. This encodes CASSGGPGGYGYTF. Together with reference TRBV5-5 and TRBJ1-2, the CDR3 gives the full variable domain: DAGVTQSPTHLIKTRGQQVTLRCSPISGHKSVSWYQQVLGQGPQFIFQYYEKEERGRGNFPDRFSARQFPNYSSELNVNALLLGDSALYLCASSGGPGGYGYTFGSGTRLTVV.

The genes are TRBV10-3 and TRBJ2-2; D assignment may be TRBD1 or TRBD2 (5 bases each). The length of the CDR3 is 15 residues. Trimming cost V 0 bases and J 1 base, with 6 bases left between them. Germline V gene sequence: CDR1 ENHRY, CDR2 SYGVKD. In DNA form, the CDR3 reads TGTGCCATCAGTGAGTCGAGGGGGAACACCGGGGAGCTGTTTTTT. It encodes CAISESRGNTGELFF.

The CDR3 is CASSVGAAARSPLHF. CDR3 nucleotides: TGTGCCAGCAGTGTCGGGGCTGCGGCGCGTTCACCCCTCCACTTT. The chain combines TRBV25-1 with TRBJ1-6, with D perhaps matching TRBD1 (5 bases). Per the germline V gene, CDR1 is MGHDK and CDR2 is SYGVNS. V was clipped by 4 bases and J by 9 bases, with 16 bases between them. This CDR3 has 15 residues.

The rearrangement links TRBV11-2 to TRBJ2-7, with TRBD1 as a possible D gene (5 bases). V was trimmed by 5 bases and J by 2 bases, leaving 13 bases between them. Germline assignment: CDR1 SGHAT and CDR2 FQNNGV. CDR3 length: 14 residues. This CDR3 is CASSPRVSPYEQYF. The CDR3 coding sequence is TGTGCCAGCAGCCCCAGGGTATCCCCCTACGAGCAGTACTTC.

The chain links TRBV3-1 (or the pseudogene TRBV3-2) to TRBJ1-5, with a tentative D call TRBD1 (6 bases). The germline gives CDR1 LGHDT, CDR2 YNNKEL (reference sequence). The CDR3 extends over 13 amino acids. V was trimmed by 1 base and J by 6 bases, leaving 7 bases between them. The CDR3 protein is CASSQGTVQPQHF. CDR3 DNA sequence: TGTGCCAGCAGCCAAGGGACAGTTCAGCCCCAGCATTTT.

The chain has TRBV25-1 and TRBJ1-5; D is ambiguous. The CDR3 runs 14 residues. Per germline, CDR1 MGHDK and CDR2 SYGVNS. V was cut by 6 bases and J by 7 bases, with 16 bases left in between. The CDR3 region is CASSETEVLQPQHF. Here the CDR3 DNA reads TGTGCCAGCAGCGAAACGGAGGTATTACAGCCCCAGCATTTT. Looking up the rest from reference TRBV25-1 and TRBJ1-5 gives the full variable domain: EADIYQTPRYLVIGTGKKITLECSQTMGHDKMYWYQQDPGMELHLIHYSYGVNSTEKGDLSSESTVSRIRTEHFPLTLESARPSHTSQYLCASSETEVLQPQHFGDGTRLSIL.

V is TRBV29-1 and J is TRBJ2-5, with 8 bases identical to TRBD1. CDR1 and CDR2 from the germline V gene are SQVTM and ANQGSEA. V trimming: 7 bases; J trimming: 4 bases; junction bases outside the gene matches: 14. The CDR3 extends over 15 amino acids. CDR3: CSAKTGEVVGETQYF. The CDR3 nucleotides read TGCAGCGCCAAGACAGGGGAGGTAGTCGGAGAGACCCAGTACTTC.

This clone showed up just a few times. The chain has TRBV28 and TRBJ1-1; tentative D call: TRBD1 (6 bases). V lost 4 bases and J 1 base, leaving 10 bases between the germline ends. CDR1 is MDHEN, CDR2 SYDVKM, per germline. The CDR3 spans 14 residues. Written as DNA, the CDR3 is TGTGCCAGCAGTTCCTCCAGGGGGAACACTGAAGCTTTCTTT. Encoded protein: CASSSSRGNTEAFF.

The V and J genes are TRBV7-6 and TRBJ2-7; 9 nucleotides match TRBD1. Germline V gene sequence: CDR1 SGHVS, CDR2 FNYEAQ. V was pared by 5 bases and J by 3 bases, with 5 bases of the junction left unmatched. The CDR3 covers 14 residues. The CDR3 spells CASSEGQGGYEQYF. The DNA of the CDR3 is TGTGCCAGCAGCGAGGGACAGGGTGGCTACGAGCAGTACTTC.

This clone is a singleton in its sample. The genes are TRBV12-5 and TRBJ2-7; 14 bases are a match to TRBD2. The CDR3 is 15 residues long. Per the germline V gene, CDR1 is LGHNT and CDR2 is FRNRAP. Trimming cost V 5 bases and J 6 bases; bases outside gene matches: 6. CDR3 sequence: CASGRPGLAGVEQYF. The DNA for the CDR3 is TGTGCTAGTGGTCGACCGGGACTAGCGGGAGTCGAGCAGTACTTC.